Listed below are T cell receptor beta chains from one sample, sequenced in a study of blood T cell repertoires in COVID-19. Assay used: immunoSEQ multiplex PCR; TCRdb lists only in-frame clones, some missing. There are approximately 380,000 clones in the sample; around 89% occur only once, and 1.2% lies in the top ten. The sample consisted of PBMCs or T cells enriched from blood (not recorded which). The origin of the receptors is a woman aged 18-35 years who had recovered from COVID-19. Both conserved end residues are part of each CDR3. The order of the fields is D gene, clone size, J gene, V gene, CDR3 DNA, CDR3 protein. A D gene is named only where the DNA matches it firmly. Size values are once, few and many counts, or a class for expanded clones, and some rows have none.

TRBD1 . TRBJ1-1 TRBV4-3 TGCGCCAGCAGCCTTTCGACAGGGCTGAACACTGAAGCTTTCTTT CASSLSTGLNTEAFF
. . TRBJ1-2 TRBV28 TGTGCCAGCAGTTTAAACGATCCGTCTCTAAGTGGCTACACCTTC CASSLNDPSLSGYTF
TRBD1 once TRBJ1-1 TRBV10-3 TGTGCCATCCAAGGGGGGACAGGGGCAAACACTGAAGCTTTCTTT CAIQGGTGANTEAFF
. . TRBJ2-2 TRBV12-5 TGTGCTAGTGGTTTGGTAGCCGGGACCGGGGAGCTGTTTTTT CASGLVAGTGELFF
. once TRBJ1-2 TRBV4-3 TGCGCCAGCAGCCTCCAGGGTGACTATGGCTACACCTTC CASSLQGDYGYTF
TRBD1 . TRBJ1-2 TRBV5-4 TGTGCCAGCAGCACAGGACAGGGCAAGGGCTACACCTTC CASSTGQGKGYTF
. . TRBJ1-2 TRBV10-3 TGTGCCATCAGTTCGGGTGGCGACAGCAACTATGGCTACACCTTC CAISSGGDSNYGYTF
. . TRBJ1-1 TRBV19 TGTGCCAGTAGTCACGGGGGGCTTGAAGCTTTCTTT CASSHGGLEAFF
. . TRBJ2-3 TRBV21-1 TGTGCCAGCAGCCTACCGACAGGGTCCCTCTATACGCAGTATTTT CASSLPTGSLYTQYF
. . TRBJ1-1 TRBV5-4 TGTGCCAGCAGCCCCCTCAAGATGGGACAAAAATCCACTGAAGCTTTCTTT CASSPLKMGQKSTEAFF